This paragraph reports one T cell receptor beta chain. Its specificity is not known. V lost 7 bases, J lost 5 bases, and 8 bases stayed unmatched. The CDR3 has 15 residues. Germline V gives CDR1 MGHDK, CDR2 SYGVNS. Data came from immunoSEQ multiplex PCR; TCRdb stores just in-frame clones and leaves some out. The sample contains 350,000 to 500,000 clones, roughly 91% of which appear only once. The sample originates from a study of Ad26.COV2.S vaccination and SARS-CoV-2 variants. Treatment denoted: around 19 received Ad26.COV2.S at low or high dose, single or two shots; 5 received placebo; per-sample allocation not given. The samples date from day 63 after the first vaccine or placebo injection. An Ad26 vector expressing Wuhan-strain SARS-CoV-2 spike served as the vaccine. General study points: Vaccine and placebo recipients had comparable breadth of non-spike TCRs.

This chain uses TRBV25-1 with TRBJ2-2, with 9 nucleotides matching TRBD1. This receptor was taken from a person between 18 and 59 years old who received the Ad26.COV2.S COVID-19 vaccine or a placebo. Here the sequenced sample was peripheral blood, taken in a trial of Ad26.COV2.S vaccine versus placebo. CDR3 loop: CASKEGQGGTGELFF. The DNA for the CDR3 is TGTGCCAGCAAAGAGGGACAGGGAGGGACCGGGGAGCTGTTTTTT.